What follows are 21 T cell receptor beta chains derived from one specimen sequenced in a study of blood T cell repertoires in COVID-19. Profiled with immunoSEQ multiplex PCR; TCRdb holds only in-frame clones, not every one. Of about 290,000 clones in the sample, around 90% were seen once. Source material: peripheral blood. These receptor sequences come from a woman in her thirties or forties who had recovered from COVID-19.

The genes are TRBV27 and TRBJ2-3; D not resolved. CDR3 length: 12 residues. Germline-derived CDR1 and CDR2 are MNHEY and SMNVEV (reference sequence). V gave up 4 bases and J gave up 6 bases, with 8 bases separating them. The CDR3 reads CASSYVGDTQYF. The CDR3 nucleotides are TGTGCCAGCAGTTATGTCGGGGATACGCAGTATTTT.

This rearrangement joins TRBV15 to TRBJ2-6, with D tentatively TRBD1 (5 bases). This CDR3 comprises 17 residues. Germline CDR1 is LNHNV and CDR2 is YYDKDF (reference sequence). The V end lost 0 bases, the J end lost 2 bases, and 11 bases lay between the germline ends. For the CDR3, the DNA is TGTGCCACCAGCAGAGATTCCCAGGGCGCTGGGGCCAACGTCCTGACTTTC. This codes for CATSRDSQGAGANVLTF.

The chain combines TRBV27 with TRBJ2-2; D perhaps matches TRBD1 (6 bases). This CDR3 is 16 amino acids long. Germline CDR1 MNHEY, CDR2 SMNVEV (reference sequence). V dropped 7 bases and J dropped 5 bases, with 20 bases sitting between them. The CDR3 loop reads CASTSPGQARTGELFF. Written as DNA, the CDR3 is TGTGCCAGCACCTCCCCGGGACAAGCACGAACCGGGGAGCTGTTTTTT.

The chain joins TRBV5-4 to TRBJ2-5; TRBD1 aligns across 7 bases. The ends lost 2 bases at V and 2 bases at J; junction bases unmatched: 3. From germline, CDR1 is SGHNT and CDR2 YYREEE (reference sequence). The CDR3 sequence is 14 residues long. The CDR3 DNA reads as TGTGCCAGCAGCTTCGGGACAGTGCAAGAGACCCAGTACTTC. Protein product: CASSFGTVQETQYF.

This clone showed up just once. This rearrangement joins TRBV27 to TRBJ2-1, with 14 positions matching TRBD2. Trimming at V came to 5 bases and at J to 9 bases, leaving 9 bases not matched to a gene. Germline loops: CDR1 MNHEY, CDR2 SMNVEV (reference sequence). CDR3 size: 16 residues. The CDR3 loop reads CASSPPGTSGSGEQFF. DNA for the CDR3: TGTGCCAGCAGTCCACCCGGGACTAGCGGGAGCGGTGAGCAGTTCTTC.

As DNA, the CDR3 is TGCAGCGTTGAGGACAGGGCCTATGGCTACACCTTC. As protein: CSVEDRAYGYTF. The V call is TRBV29-1, the J call TRBJ1-2, with TRBD1 matching 8 bases. The junction had 1 base not matched to a gene; V was cut back by 3 bases and J by 4 bases. The CDR3 consists of 12 residues. CDR1 SQVTM and CDR2 ANQGSEA come from the germline V gene.

The chain recombines TRBV30 with TRBJ1-2, with 8 bases aligning to TRBD1. The V gene end was trimmed by 5 bases and the J gene end by 2 bases; junction bases not matched to a gene: 7. The CDR3 is 14 amino acids. Germline V gene data show CDR1 as GTSNPN and CDR2 as SVGIG (reference sequence). The CDR3 reads CAWGTRDRNYGYTF. CDR3 sequence (DNA): TGTGCCTGGGGGACCCGGGACAGGAACTATGGCTACACCTTC.

The CDR3 nucleotides read TGTGCCACCTGGACAGGGGGTTTCGACGAGCAGTACTTC. Its protein is CATWTGGFDEQYF. This chain connects TRBV6-5 to TRBJ2-7; 10 nucleotides line up with TRBD1. V shed 10 bases and J 5 bases; nucleotides not matched to a gene: 8. The CDR3 is made up of 13 amino acids. From germline, CDR1 is MNHEY and CDR2 SVGAGI.

The gene calls are TRBV18 and TRBJ1-2; 9 bases map to TRBD1. This CDR3 is built from 13 residues. V gave up 5 bases and J gave up 6 bases; unmatched junction bases: 4. Germline assignment: CDR1 KGHSH and CDR2 LQKENI. The CDR3 loop reads CASSEQGAHGYTF. CDR3 nucleotide sequence: TGTGCCAGCTCAGAACAGGGGGCCCATGGCTACACCTTC.

V and J are TRBV7-6 and TRBJ2-1; 9 positions match TRBD2. Trimming removed 1 base from V and 12 bases from J; junction bases left unmatched: 13. The CDR3 is 16 residues long. Germline V CDR1 and CDR2: SGHVS, FNYEAQ. The CDR3 spells CASSLGLLAGQTPQFF. The CDR3 bases are TGTGCCAGCAGCTTAGGTCTACTAGCGGGCCAAACTCCGCAGTTCTTC.

This clone was seen only once. This chain connects TRBV28 to TRBJ2-3; D remains unclear. V dropped 8 bases and J dropped 6 bases, with 9 bases sitting between them. Germline CDR1 MDHEN, CDR2 SYDVKM. The CDR3 contains 11 residues. The DNA for the CDR3 is TGTGCCAGCCCCAGCGCTGATACGCAGTATTTT. It translates to CASPSADTQYF. The full variable domain, with the rest looked up from reference TRBV28 and TRBJ2-3, is DVKVTQSSRYLVKRTGEKVFLECVQDMDHENMFWYRQDPGLGLRLIYFSYDVKMKEKGDIPEGYSVSREKKERFSLILESASTNQTSMYLCASPSADTQYFGPGTRLTVL.

The V call is TRBV10-3, the J call TRBJ2-7; 7 nucleotides agree with TRBD1. The CDR3 extends over 13 amino acids. Unmatched junction bases numbered 3, after V lost 2 bases and J lost 5 bases. Per germline, CDR1 ENHRY and CDR2 SYGVKD. CDR3 sequence reads: CAISEKTGDEQYF. The CDR3 DNA reads TGTGCCATCAGTGAGAAAACAGGGGACGAGCAGTACTTC.

The chain is built from TRBV14 and TRBJ2-2; 12 nucleotides line up with TRBD1. Germline CDR1 and CDR2: SGHDN and FVKESK. The CDR3 spans 15 residues. Trimming removed 4 bases from V and 6 bases from J; junction bases left unmatched: 3. The chain's CDR3 is CASSPGQGASGELFF. For the CDR3, the DNA is TGTGCCAGCAGCCCGGGACAGGGGGCTTCCGGGGAGCTGTTTTTT.

The J gene is TRBJ2-7, the V gene TRBV3-1 (or the pseudogene TRBV3-2); TRBD2 agrees at 10 bases. This CDR3 contains 14 residues. V trimming: 8 bases; J trimming: 7 bases; junction bases outside the gene matches: 11. CDR1 LGHDT and CDR2 YNNKEL come from the germline V gene (reference sequence). The CDR3 is CASGDSGGKGEQYF. The CDR3 bases are TGTGCCAGCGGGGATAGCGGGGGGAAGGGGGAGCAGTACTTC.

The genes are TRBV28 and TRBJ1-6; perhaps TRBD1 as D (6 bases). Germline CDR1 and CDR2: MDHEN and SYDVKM. The CDR3 loop spans 15 amino acids. V lost 6 bases to trimming and J lost 7 bases, with 16 bases between them. CDR3: CASRMGAARNSPLHF. As DNA, the CDR3 is TGTGCCAGCAGAATGGGGGCCGCGAGGAATTCACCCCTCCACTTT.

The chain has TRBV18 and TRBJ2-7; possible D gene TRBD2, 6 bases. This CDR3 spans 13 amino acids. The V gene's germline CDR1 is KGHSH and CDR2 LQKENI. V dropped 4 bases and J dropped 2 bases, with 9 bases sitting between them. CDR3 sequence: CASSQAGAYEQYF. In DNA form, the CDR3 reads TGTGCCAGCTCACAAGCGGGCGCCTACGAGCAGTACTTC.

The chain joins TRBV2 to TRBJ2-2; 11 bases agree with TRBD2. Germline V gene data show CDR1 as SNHLY and CDR2 as FYNNEI. V lost 3 bases and J lost 1; bases outside the gene matches: 4. The CDR3 extends over 17 amino acids. This chain's CDR3 is CASSDPTSGKNTGELFF. In nucleotides, the CDR3 is TGTGCCAGCAGTGATCCGACTAGCGGGAAGAACACCGGGGAGCTGTTTTTT.

This clone was seen a single time. This sequence joins TRBV25-1 and TRBJ2-7; 13 nucleotides match TRBD2. CDR3 length equals 17 residues. Trimming at V came to 3 bases and at J to 0 bases, leaving 5 bases not matched to a gene. CDR1 is MGHDK and CDR2 is SYGVNS in the germline V gene. This CDR3 reads CASSEGTSGKVSYEQYF. DNA for the CDR3: TGTGCCAGCAGTGAGGGGACTAGCGGGAAGGTCTCCTACGAGCAGTACTTC.

This chain joins TRBV4-2 and TRBJ2-1; TRBD2 matches at 8 bases. Germline V gene sequence: CDR1 LGHNA, CDR2 YNFKEQ. The CDR3 has 21 amino acids. The trim removed 0 bases at V and 3 bases at J, leaving 19 bases unmatched. The CDR3 nucleotides read TGTGCCAGCAGCCAAGATCCGGTCTTGAAGTCAGCGGGAGTAGTCTACAATGAGCAGTTCTTC. Its protein is CASSQDPVLKSAGVVYNEQFF.

As concerns this clone: One end of the junction varies from germline; a read error may be responsible. The rearrangement uses TRBV9 and TRBJ2-5, with 14 bases that match TRBD2. This CDR3 has 18 amino acids. Looked up from germline, CDR1 is SGDLS and CDR2 is YYNGEE. The CDR3 loop reads CASSVGEGLAGVQDTQYF. DNA of the CDR3: TGTGCCAGCAGCGTAGGGGAGGGACTAGCGGGAGTTCAAGACACCCAGTACTTC.

The chain has TRBV12-5 and TRBJ2-5; D is possibly TRBD2 (6 bases). Trimming cost V 6 bases and J 1 base, with 15 bases left between them. The CDR3 length is 15 residues. CDR1 is LGHNT, CDR2 FRNRAP, per germline. The CDR3: CASGAGTQLQETQYF. In DNA form, the CDR3 reads TGTGCTAGTGGGGCCGGGACTCAACTCCAAGAGACCCAGTACTTC.